This entry lists 11 T cell receptor beta chains sequenced from one sample in a study of read filtering for tumor transcriptome and immune sequencing. From roughly 400 ng of RNA, a library with molecular barcoded alpha/delta and beta/gamma adaptors was made. TCRdb analysed the reads with MiXCR anew, one entry per CDR3 protein. The sample has some 22,000 distinct CDR3 sequences, around a fifth seen once. Specimen: a population of CD138-negative cells sorted from bone marrow. All receptors derive from a donor at least 40 years old with multiple myeloma.

This clonotype appeared many times. The chain couples TRBV21-1 to TRBJ2-7; TRBD1, the D gene given by the table, was not confirmed from the DNA. TRBV21-1 is a recognized pseudogene. The CDR3 is 14 residues long. The CDR3 bases are TGTGCCAGCAGGACAGGGGACAACTCCTACGAGCAGTACTTC. Translating gives CASRTGDNSYEQYF.

This clonotype was detected only a few times. This sequence joins TRBV11-2 and TRBJ2-7, with D unresolved. The CDR3 consists of 12 residues. CDR1 is SGHAT, CDR2 FQNNGV, per germline. V lost 3 bases and J 1 base, leaving 4 bases between the germline ends. As DNA, the CDR3 is TGTGCCAGCAGCTTCCAATCCTACGAGCAGTACTTC. Amino acid sequence: CASSFQSYEQYF. Full variable domain (outside the CDR3, taken from reference TRBV11-2 and TRBJ2-7): EAGVAQSPRYKIIEKRQSVAFWCNPISGHATLYWYQQILGQGPKLLIQFQNNGVVDDSQLPKDRFSAERLKGVDSTLKIQPAKLEDSAVYLCASSFQSYEQYFGPGTRLTVT.

This rearrangement joins TRBV5-4 to TRBJ2-2; 13 bases map to TRBD2. The trim removed 4 bases at V and 9 bases at J, leaving 12 bases unmatched. Germline CDR1 and CDR2: SGHNT and YYREEE (reference sequence). The CDR3 is made up of 17 amino acids. CDR3: CASSPTPGLAGSRELFF. As DNA, the CDR3 is TGTGCCAGCAGCCCTACCCCGGGACTAGCGGGGTCCAGGGAGCTGTTTTTT.

This clonotype has at least ten counts. The chain carries TRBV2 and TRBJ1-1; D remains unclear. The CDR3 runs 14 residues. Germline V CDR1 and CDR2: SNHLY, FYNNEI. Trimming left V 6 bases short and J 1 base short, with 12 bases between. The CDR3 DNA reads as TGTGCCAGCAGATTTTGGACGGCGAACACTGAAGCTTTCTTT. This sequence encodes CASRFWTANTEAFF.

This clonotype occurred many times. The J gene is TRBJ2-1, the V gene TRBV7-8; 9 bases map to TRBD2. Unmatched junction bases numbered 4, after V lost 4 bases and J lost 3 bases. There are 15 residues in the CDR3. Germline V CDR1 and CDR2: SGHVS, FQNEAQ. The CDR3 DNA sequence: TGTGCCAGCAGCTCGGGACTAGCAGACTACAATGAGCAGTTCTTC. Protein product: CASSSGLADYNEQFF.

This clonotype came up many times. V gene TRBV19 combines with J gene TRBJ2-7; a possible D gene is TRBD2 (6 bases). V was trimmed by 4 bases and J by 6 bases, leaving 13 bases between them. This CDR3 region has 13 residues. The germline V gene encodes CDR1 LNHDA and CDR2 SQIVND (reference sequence). In DNA form, the CDR3 reads TGTGCCAGTAGTAGCGGGACTTTTGCCGAGCAGTACTTC. Amino acid sequence: CASSSGTFAEQYF.

This clonotype was seen at least ten times. The genes are TRBV7-2 and TRBJ2-7, with 10 nucleotides matching TRBD2. V lost 10 bases and J lost 4; bases outside the gene matches: 7. Per the germline V gene, CDR1 is SGHTA and CDR2 is FQGNSA. CDR3 length: 13 amino acids. CDR3 protein: CATGMTSGYEQYF. In DNA, the CDR3 is TGTGCCACCGGCATGACTAGCGGGTACGAGCAGTACTTC.

This clonotype was counted at least ten times. CDR3 nucleotides: TGCAGCGTTGGACAGCGGGCTGCCTACAATGAGCAGTTCTTC. Its translation is CSVGQRAAYNEQFF. The chain uses TRBV29-1 and TRBJ2-1, with a weak D call TRBD2 (6 bases). This CDR3 is built from 14 residues. Trimming took 4 bases from V and 2 from J, leaving 12 bases between them. Germline loops: CDR1 SQVTM, CDR2 ANQGSEA.

The chain links TRBV28 to TRBJ2-2; the D call may be TRBD1 or TRBD2 (5 bases each). Germline CDR1 is MDHEN and CDR2 is SYDVKM. This CDR3 is built from 15 residues. V was trimmed by 3 bases and J by 4 bases, leaving 12 bases between them. The CDR3 here is CASSLGEFVTGELFF. In DNA form, the CDR3 reads TGTGCCAGCAGTTTGGGGGAATTTGTCACCGGGGAGCTGTTTTTT.

At least ten counts were recorded for this clonotype. The chain combines TRBV10-3 with TRBJ2-5; D gene unclear. V was clipped by 4 bases and J by 5 bases, with 11 bases between them. CDR1 is ENHRY and CDR2 is SYGVKD in the germline V gene. CDR3 length: 13 residues. In nucleotides, the CDR3 is TGTGCCATCAGTGGGGCAGGCGAGGAGACCCAGTACTTC. Amino acids: CAISGAGEETQYF.

This clonotype was seen ten or more times. This chain connects TRBV3-1 to TRBJ1-6; D not resolved. This CDR3 contains 15 residues. From germline, CDR1 is LGHDT and CDR2 YNNKEL (reference sequence). Trimming cost V 0 bases and J 10 bases, with 13 bases left between them. The CDR3 DNA sequence: TGTGCCAGCAGCCAAGATCCGGGAAATCAGTCACCCCTCCACTTT. Translated, it gives CASSQDPGNQSPLHF.